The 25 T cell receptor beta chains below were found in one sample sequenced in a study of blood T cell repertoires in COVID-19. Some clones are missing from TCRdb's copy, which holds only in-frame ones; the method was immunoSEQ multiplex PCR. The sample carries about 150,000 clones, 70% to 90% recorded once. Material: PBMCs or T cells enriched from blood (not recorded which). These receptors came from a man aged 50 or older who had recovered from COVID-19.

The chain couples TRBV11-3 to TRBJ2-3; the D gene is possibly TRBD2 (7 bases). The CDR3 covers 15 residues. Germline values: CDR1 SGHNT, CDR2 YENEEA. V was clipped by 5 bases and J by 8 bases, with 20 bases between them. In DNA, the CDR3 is TGTGCCAGCAGCCCCGGTTTCGCGGGGGCCTCTACGCAGTATTTT. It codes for CASSPGFAGASTQYF.

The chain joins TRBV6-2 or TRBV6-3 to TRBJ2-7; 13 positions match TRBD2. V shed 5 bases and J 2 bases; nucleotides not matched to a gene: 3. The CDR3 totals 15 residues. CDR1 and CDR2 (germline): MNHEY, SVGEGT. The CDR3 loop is CASSQTSGGPYEQYV. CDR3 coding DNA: TGTGCCAGCAGTCAGACTAGCGGGGGGCCCTACGAGCAGTACGTC.

CDR3 in amino acids: CASSAWTGENEKLFF. CDR3 sequence (DNA): TGTGCCAGCAGCGCCTGGACAGGAGAGAATGAAAAACTGTTTTTT. J is TRBJ1-4 and V is TRBV7-8, with 7 nucleotides matching TRBD1. The germline V gene has CDR1 SGHVS and CDR2 FQNEAQ. CDR3 length: 15 residues. Trimming took 5 bases from V and 5 from J; bases not matched to a gene: 8. The whole variable domain, filled in from reference TRBV7-8 and TRBJ1-4, reads GAGVSQSPRYKVAKRGQDVALRCDPISGHVSLFWYQQALGQGPEFLTYFQNEAQLDKSGLPSDRFFAERPEGSVSTLKIQRTQQEDSAVYLCASSAWTGENEKLFFGSGTQLSVL.

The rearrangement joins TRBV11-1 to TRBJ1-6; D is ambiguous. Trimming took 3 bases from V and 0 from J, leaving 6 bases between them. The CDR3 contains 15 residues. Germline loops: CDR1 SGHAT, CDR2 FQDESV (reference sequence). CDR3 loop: CASSFRSSYNSPLHF. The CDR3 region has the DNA TGTGCCAGCAGCTTCCGGAGCTCCTATAATTCACCCCTCCACTTT. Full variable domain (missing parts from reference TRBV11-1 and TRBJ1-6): EAEVAQSPRYKITEKSQAVAFWCDPISGHATLYWYRQILGQGPELLVQFQDESVVDDSQLPKDRFSAERLKGVDSTLKIQPAELGDSAMYLCASSFRSSYNSPLHFGNGTRLTVT.

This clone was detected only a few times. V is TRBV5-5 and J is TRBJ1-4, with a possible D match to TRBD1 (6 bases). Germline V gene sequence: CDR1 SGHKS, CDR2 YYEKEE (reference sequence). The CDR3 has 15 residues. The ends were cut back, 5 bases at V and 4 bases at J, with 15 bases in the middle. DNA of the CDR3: TGTGCCAGCAGAAAAGAGGGGGTCCTTAATGAAAAACTGTTTTTT. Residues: CASRKEGVLNEKLFF. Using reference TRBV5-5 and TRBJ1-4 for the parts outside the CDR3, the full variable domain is DAGVTQSPTHLIKTRGQQVTLRCSPISGHKSVSWYQQVLGQGPQFIFQYYEKEERGRGNFPDRFSARQFPNYSSELNVNALLLGDSALYLCASRKEGVLNEKLFFGSGTQLSVL.

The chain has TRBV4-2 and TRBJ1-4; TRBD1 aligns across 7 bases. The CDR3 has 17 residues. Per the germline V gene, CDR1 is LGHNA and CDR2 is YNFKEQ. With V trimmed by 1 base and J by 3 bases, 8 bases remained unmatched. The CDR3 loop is CASSQGQGESANEKLFF. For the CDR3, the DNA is TGTGCCAGCAGCCAAGGACAGGGAGAGTCAGCTAATGAAAAACTGTTTTTT.

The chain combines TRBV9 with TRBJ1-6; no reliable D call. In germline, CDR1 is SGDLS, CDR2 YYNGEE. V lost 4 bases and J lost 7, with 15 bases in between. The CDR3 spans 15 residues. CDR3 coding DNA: TGTGCCAGCAGCCTTCGGGGAGGGCCGAATTCACCCCTCCACTTT. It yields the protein CASSLRGGPNSPLHF.

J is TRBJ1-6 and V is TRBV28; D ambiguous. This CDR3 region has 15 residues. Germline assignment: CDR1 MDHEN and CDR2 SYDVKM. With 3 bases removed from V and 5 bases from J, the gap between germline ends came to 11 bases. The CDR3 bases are TGTGCCAGCAGTTTTGACACGACCGATAATTCACCCCTCCACTTT. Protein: CASSFDTTDNSPLHF.

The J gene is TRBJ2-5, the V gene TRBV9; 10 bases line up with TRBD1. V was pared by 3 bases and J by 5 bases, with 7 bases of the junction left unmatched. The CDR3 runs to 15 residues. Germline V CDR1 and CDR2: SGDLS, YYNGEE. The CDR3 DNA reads TGTGCCAGCAGCGCCGGGACAGGGGCTTCGGAGACCCAGTACTTC. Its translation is CASSAGTGASETQYF.

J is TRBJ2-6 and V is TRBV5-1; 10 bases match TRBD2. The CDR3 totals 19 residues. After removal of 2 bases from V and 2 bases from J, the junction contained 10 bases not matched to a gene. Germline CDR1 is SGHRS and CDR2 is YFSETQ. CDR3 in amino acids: CASSFLQRGGPAGANVLTF. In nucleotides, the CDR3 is TGCGCCAGCAGCTTCCTCCAGCGGGGGGGTCCCGCTGGGGCCAACGTCCTGACTTTC.

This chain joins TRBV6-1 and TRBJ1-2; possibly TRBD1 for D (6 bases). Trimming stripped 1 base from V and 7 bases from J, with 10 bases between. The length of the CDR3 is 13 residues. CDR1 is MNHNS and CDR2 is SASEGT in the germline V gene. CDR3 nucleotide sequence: TGTGCCAGCAGTGAAGTCAGGGGCGCTGGCTACACCTTC. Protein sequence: CASSEVRGAGYTF.

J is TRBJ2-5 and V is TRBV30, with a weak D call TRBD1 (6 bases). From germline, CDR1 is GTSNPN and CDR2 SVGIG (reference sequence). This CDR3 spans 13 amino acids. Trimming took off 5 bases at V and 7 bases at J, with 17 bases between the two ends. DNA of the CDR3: TGTGCCTGGCAGGGACACGGCATTGGGACCCAGTACTTC. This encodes CAWQGHGIGTQYF.

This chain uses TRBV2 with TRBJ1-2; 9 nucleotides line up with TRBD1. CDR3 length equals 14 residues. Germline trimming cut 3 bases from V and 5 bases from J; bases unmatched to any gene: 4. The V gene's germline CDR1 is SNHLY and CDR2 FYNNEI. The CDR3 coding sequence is TGTGCCAGCAGTGAGTCGGGACAGGGATATGGCTACACCTTC. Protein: CASSESGQGYGYTF.

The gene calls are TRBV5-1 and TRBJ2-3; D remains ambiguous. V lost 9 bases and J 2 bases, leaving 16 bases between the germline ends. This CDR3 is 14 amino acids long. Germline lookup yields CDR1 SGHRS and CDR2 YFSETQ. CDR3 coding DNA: TGCGCCACCGGTTCCGGGTCCTACACAGATACGCAGTATTTT. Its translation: CATGSGSYTDTQYF.

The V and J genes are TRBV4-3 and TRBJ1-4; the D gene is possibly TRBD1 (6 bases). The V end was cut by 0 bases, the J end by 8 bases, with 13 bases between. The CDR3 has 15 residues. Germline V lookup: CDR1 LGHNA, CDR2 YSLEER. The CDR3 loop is CASSQDPDSEEKLFF. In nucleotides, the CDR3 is TGCGCCAGCAGCCAAGATCCGGACAGTGAAGAAAAACTGTTTTTT.

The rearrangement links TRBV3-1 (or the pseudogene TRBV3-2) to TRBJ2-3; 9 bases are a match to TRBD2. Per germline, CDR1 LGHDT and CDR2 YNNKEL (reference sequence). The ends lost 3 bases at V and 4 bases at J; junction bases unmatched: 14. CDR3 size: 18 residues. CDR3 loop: CASSHEGRGAGGPDTQYF. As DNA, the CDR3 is TGTGCCAGCAGCCATGAGGGACGAGGCGCGGGAGGGCCAGATACGCAGTATTTT.

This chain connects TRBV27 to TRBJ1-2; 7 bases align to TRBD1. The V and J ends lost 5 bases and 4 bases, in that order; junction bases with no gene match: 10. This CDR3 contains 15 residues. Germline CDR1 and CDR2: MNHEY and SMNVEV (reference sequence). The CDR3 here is CASSSRQGASYGYTF. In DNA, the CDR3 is TGTGCCAGCAGTAGCAGACAGGGAGCGAGCTATGGCTACACCTTC.

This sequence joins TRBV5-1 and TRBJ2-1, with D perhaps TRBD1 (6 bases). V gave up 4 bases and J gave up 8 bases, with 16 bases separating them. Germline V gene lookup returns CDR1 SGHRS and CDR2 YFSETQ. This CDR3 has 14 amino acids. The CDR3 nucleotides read TGCGCCAGCAGCATAAACACAGGGCGCGATGAGCAGTTCTTC. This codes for CASSINTGRDEQFF.

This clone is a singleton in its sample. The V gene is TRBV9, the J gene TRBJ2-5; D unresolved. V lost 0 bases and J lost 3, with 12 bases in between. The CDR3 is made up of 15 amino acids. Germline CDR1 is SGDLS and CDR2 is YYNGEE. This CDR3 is CASSVAFQVEETQYF. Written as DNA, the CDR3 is TGTGCCAGCAGCGTAGCTTTCCAGGTGGAAGAGACCCAGTACTTC.

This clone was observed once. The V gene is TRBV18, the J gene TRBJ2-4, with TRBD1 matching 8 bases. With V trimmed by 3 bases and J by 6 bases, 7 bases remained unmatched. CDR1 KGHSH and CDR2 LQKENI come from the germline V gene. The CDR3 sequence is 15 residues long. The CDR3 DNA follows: TGTGCCAGCTCACCCGGACAGGGAATAGGAAACATTCAGTACTTC. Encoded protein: CASSPGQGIGNIQYF. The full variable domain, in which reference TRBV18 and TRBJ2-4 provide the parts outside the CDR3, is NAGVMQNPRHLVRRRGQEARLRCSPMKGHSHVYWYRQLPEEGLKFMVYLQKENIIDESGMPKERFSAEFPKEGPSILRIQQVVRGDSAAYFCASSPGQGIGNIQYFGAGTRLSVL.

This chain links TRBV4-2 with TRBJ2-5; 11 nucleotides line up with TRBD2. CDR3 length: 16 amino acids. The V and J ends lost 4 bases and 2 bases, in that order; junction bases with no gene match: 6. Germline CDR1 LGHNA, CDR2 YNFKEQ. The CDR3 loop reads CASSPRLAGPQETQYF. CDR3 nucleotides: TGTGCCAGCAGCCCCCGACTAGCGGGGCCTCAAGAGACCCAGTACTTC.

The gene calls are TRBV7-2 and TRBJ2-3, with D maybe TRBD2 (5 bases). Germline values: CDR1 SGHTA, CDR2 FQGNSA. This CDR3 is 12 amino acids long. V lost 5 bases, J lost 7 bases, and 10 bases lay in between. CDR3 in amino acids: CASSADSYTQYF. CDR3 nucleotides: TGTGCCAGCAGCGCGGACTCTTATACGCAGTATTTT.

CDR3 protein: CAISDAGGKGETQYF. The CDR3 DNA reads TGTGCCATCAGTGATGCAGGGGGCAAGGGGGAGACCCAGTACTTC. The chain uses TRBV10-3 and TRBJ2-5, with TRBD1 matching over 8 bases. V dropped 3 bases and J dropped 5; count of bases not matched to a gene: 8. The CDR3 has 15 amino acids. Germline V gene data show CDR1 as ENHRY and CDR2 as SYGVKD.

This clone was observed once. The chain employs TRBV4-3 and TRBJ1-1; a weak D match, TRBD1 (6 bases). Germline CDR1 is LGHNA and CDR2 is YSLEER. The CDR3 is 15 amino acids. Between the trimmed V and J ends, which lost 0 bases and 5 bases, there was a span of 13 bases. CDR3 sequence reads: CASSQDTGILTEAFF. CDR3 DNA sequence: TGCGCCAGCAGCCAAGATACAGGGATCTTAACTGAAGCTTTCTTT.

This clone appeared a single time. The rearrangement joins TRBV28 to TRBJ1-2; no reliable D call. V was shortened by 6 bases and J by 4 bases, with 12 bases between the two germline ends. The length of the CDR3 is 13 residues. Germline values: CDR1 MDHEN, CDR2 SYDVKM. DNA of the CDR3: TGTGCCAGCAGCTATCAAGGGAGCTATGGCTACACCTTC. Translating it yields CASSYQGSYGYTF.